This T cell receptor beta chain was captured in a study of cytomegalovirus exposure and HLA in healthy donors. In the study overall: Of all 400 or so donors who were genotyped, around 79% belonged to the Caucasian-associated ancestry cluster. Study-wide findings and caveats: An assumption of roughly uniform sequencing depth across donors underlay the presence/absence analyses. TCR beta sequences numbering under 20,000 were associated with HLA alleles at 0.05 false discovery rate in a later analysis.

Healthy bone marrow donors formed the donor group. With regard to this clone: Its antigen is not known.

Germline CDR1 reads SNHLY; CDR2 reads FYNNEI. The CDR3 has 13 amino acids. The trim removed 5 bases at V and 3 bases at J, leaving 3 bases unmatched. Use of 60 Vbeta and 13 Jbeta primers characterized the PCR. Method: immunoSEQ multiplex PCR; TCRdb's copy keeps in-frame clones and lacks some. The sample records tens of thousands of clones, about 70% being singletons. This TCR was sampled from a woman aged 25-40 years in good health and CMV-seropositive. Sample: PBMCs. The chain has TRBV2 and TRBJ2-7, with 8 bases aligning to TRBD2. The CDR3: CASSSGTSYEQYF. The CDR3 region has the DNA TGTGCCAGCAGTTCCGGGACTAGCTACGAGCAGTACTTC.